This TCR beta chain emerged from a study of T-cell memory formation after mild COVID-19 (dated by TCRdb to about 2021). Turning to the overall study: TCR sequence clusters from the two donors were largely donor specific. Two young, previously healthy adult volunteers, one female and one male, were included in the cohort. T-cell clones expanding and contracting after mild COVID-19 in two donors were tracked by longitudinal TCRalpha and TCRbeta repertoire sequencing.

Sequencer: Illumina NovaSeq 6000. TCRalpha and TCRbeta cDNA libraries were constructed by 5'RACE with constant-segment primers, with sample barcodes and unique molecular identifiers being introduced. Trizol reagent was used to extract RNA from every sample. Libraries were amplified in two PCR steps, with a second sample barcode and Illumina TruSeq adapters added in the second step. Sequencing of libraries was performed on an Illumina NovaSeq with 2 x 150 bp paired-end reads. The study's own analysis went as follows. Demultiplexing of reads and collapsing into UMI-guided consensus sequences were performed with migec v1.2.7. With mixcr v2.1.11, UMI consensuses were aligned to TRA and TRB V and J templates and assembled into clonotypes. Clonotypes were classified as expanded or contracted when called significant by both edgeR and NoisET, with noise models trained on biological replicates. edgeR calls used a false discovery rate-adjusted p below 0.01 and a log2 fold-change threshold of 1. As an exploratory analysis of dynamics, max-normalized trajectories of the 1000 most abundant clonotypes were examined with PCA combined with hierarchical clustering. The CD4 or CD8 phenotype of responding clones was assigned using the separately sequenced CD4+ and CD8+ repertoires. TCRdb reprocessing: public reads trimmed at Q25 with fastp, clones called with MiXCR, in-frame beta chains kept. A single entry per CDR3 protein holds the most common genes and DNA from its merged rows. The authors' filters were not applied to this entry. The sample profile shows under 110,000 distinct CDR3 sequences; around 12% of them were found once. The ten largest clones capture approximately 30% of the sample.

Ficoll-Paque density gradient centrifugation was the method used to isolate PBMCs. Study-wide findings and limitations: Clones contracting from day 15 to 85 had balanced CD4/CD8 phenotypes, while a second wave expanding from day 15 to 37 was biased towards CD4+. SARS-CoV-2 specificity of the second-wave clones peaking on day 37 was not confirmed. Some responding clones were found in pre-infection memory, which suggests that pre-existing cross-reactive memory T cells took part in the SARS-CoV-2 response. Only two mild cases were covered in the study, and larger cohorts including severe cases with pre-infection samples were considered necessary. Contracting CD4+ clones were found mainly in CM and EM memory subsets, while CD8+ clones were enriched in EMRA.

V and J lose 5 bases and 4 bases, and a span of 17 bases separates them. The germline V gene (reference sequence) sets CDR1 to SEHNR and CDR2 to FQNEAQ. Its CDR3 holds 16 amino acids, cysteine through phenylalanine. Just CDR3 DNA is preserved here, 48 bases in frame from base 1. Comments on this clonotype: Its antigen has not been determined. It has no much larger one-base neighbor in the sample; base qualities were not kept.

Material for sequencing was PBMCs or a T cell subset sorted from them (not recorded which). In this chain, TRBV7-9 is recombined with TRBJ1-4, and perhaps TRBD1 as D gene, on 5 matching bases. This sequence originates from an adult woman who had mild COVID-19 (a few samples of this study predate the infection). The sample titles of this study are shuffled in the database, so cell type and time point are left out; the donor was told from shared clones. The nucleotide sequence reads as follows: TGTGCCAGCAGCCAAAACCGGGACGGAATTAATGAAAAACTGTTTTTT. Its translation is CASSQNRDGINEKLFF.